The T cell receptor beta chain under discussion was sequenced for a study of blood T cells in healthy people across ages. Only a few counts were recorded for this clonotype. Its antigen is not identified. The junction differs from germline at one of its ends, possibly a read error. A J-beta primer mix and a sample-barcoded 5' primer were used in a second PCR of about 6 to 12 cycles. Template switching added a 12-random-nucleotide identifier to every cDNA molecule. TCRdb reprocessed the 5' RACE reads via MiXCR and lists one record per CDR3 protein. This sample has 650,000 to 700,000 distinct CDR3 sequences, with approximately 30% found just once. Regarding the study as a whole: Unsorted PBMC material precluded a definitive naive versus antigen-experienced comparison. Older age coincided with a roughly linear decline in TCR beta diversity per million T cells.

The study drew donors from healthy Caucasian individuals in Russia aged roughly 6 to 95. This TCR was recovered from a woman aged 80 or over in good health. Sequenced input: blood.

In DNA form, the CDR3 reads TGTCCCAGTAGCCCGACCGGGACCTTCGGCTACACCTTC. As protein: CPSSPTGTFGYTF. The chain recombines TRBV19 with TRBJ1-2; weak D call: TRBD1 (5 bases). Germline V gene lookup returns CDR1 LNHDA and CDR2 SQIVND (reference sequence). The CDR3 consists of 13 residues. The full variable domain, completed using reference TRBV19 and TRBJ1-2, is DGGITQSPKYLFRKEGQNVTLSCEQNLNHDAMYWYRQDPGQGLRLIYYSQIVNDFQKGDIAEGYSVSREKKESFPLTVTSAQKNPTAFYLCPSSPTGTFGYTFGSGTRLTVV.